The 15 T cell receptor beta chains below come from one sample, sequenced in a study of T-cell memory formation after mild COVID-19. TCRdb re-analysed the 5' RACE reads in MiXCR, keeping a single row per CDR3 protein. The table shows 350,000 to 450,000 distinct CDR3 sequences, with more than 20% occurring only once. The sample taken for sequencing was PBMCs or a T cell subset sorted from them (not recorded which). The receptor set was obtained from an adult woman who had mild COVID-19 (a few samples of this study predate the infection). Cell type and time point are not known.

This clonotype was counted many times. The genes are TRBV7-2 and TRBJ2-5; 9 nucleotides align to TRBD1. In germline, CDR1 is SGHTA, CDR2 FQGNSA. This CDR3 comprises 15 residues. The V gene end was trimmed by 1 base and the J gene end by 1 base; junction bases not matched to a gene: 1. Written as DNA, the CDR3 is TGTGCCAGCAGCTTAGGGGACAGGGTCCAAGAGACCCAGTACTTC. This codes for CASSLGDRVQETQYF.

This clonotype was counted only a few times. In nucleotides, the CDR3 is TGTGCCAGCAGCTCCGTCTCGGGACAGGGTGTAATTGAGCAGTACTTC. Its protein is CASSSVSGQGVIEQYF. The V gene is TRBV7-9, the J gene TRBJ2-7; 9 positions match TRBD1. The V segment lost 4 bases and the J segment 7 bases; nucleotides outside the gene matches: 14. This CDR3 contains 16 residues. The germline V gene has CDR1 SEHNR and CDR2 FQNEAQ (reference sequence).

V gene TRBV5-6 combines with J gene TRBJ2-1; 8 bases line up with TRBD2. Trimming took 3 bases from V and 10 from J; bases not matched to a gene: 9. This CDR3 contains 14 residues. CDR1 is SGHDT and CDR2 is YYEEEE in the germline V gene. The CDR3 loop reads CASSSGGAPREQFF. The CDR3 DNA is TGTGCCAGCAGCTCGGGGGGGGCCCCGCGAGAGCAGTTCTTC. Variable domain in full (rest from reference TRBV5-6 and TRBJ2-1): DAGVTQSPTHLIKTRGQQVTLRCSPKSGHDTVSWYQQALGQGPQFIFQYYEEEERQRGNFPDRFSGHQFPNYSSELNVNALLLGDSALYLCASSSGGAPREQFFGPGTRLTVL.

This clonotype was observed a few times. The chain carries TRBV11-2 and TRBJ2-3, with TRBD1 identical over 12 bases. CDR1 SGHAT and CDR2 FQNNGV come from the germline V gene. V was clipped by 4 bases and J by 7 bases; unmatched bases: 9. This CDR3 comprises 16 residues. In DNA, the CDR3 is TGTGCCAGCAGCTACGGGGGGACAGGGGGCTTGAATACGCAGTATTTT. Amino acids: CASSYGGTGGLNTQYF.

This clonotype has a handful of counts. The V call is TRBV9, the J call TRBJ2-3; 9 bases are a match to TRBD2. Trimming took 0 bases from V and 5 from J; bases not matched to a gene: 16. Germline V gene data show CDR1 as SGDLS and CDR2 as YYNGEE. This CDR3 contains 19 residues. The CDR3 sequence is CASSVGPLSGGRARDTQYF. The CDR3, as DNA: TGTGCCAGCAGCGTAGGCCCCCTTTCGGGCGGGAGGGCCAGAGATACGCAGTATTTT.

This clonotype was found a few times. The chain carries TRBV7-9 and TRBJ2-5; 9 bases fit TRBD1. The CDR3 consists of 14 residues. V dropped 4 bases and J dropped 6; count of bases not matched to a gene: 6. CDR1 is SEHNR, CDR2 FQNEAQ, per germline (reference sequence). In DNA, the CDR3 is TGTGCCAGCAGCTCGGACAGGGGAAGACAGACCCAGTACTTC. Translation gives CASSSDRGRQTQYF. Full variable domain (remainder filled in from reference TRBV7-9 and TRBJ2-5): DTGVSQNPRHKITKRGQNVTFRCDPISEHNRLYWYRQTLGQGPEFLTYFQNEAQLEKSRLLSDRFSAERPKGSFSTLEIQRTEQGDSAMYLCASSSDRGRQTQYFGPGTRLLVL.

This chain connects TRBV7-8 to TRBJ1-5, with TRBD1 matching 8 bases. V lost 2 bases, J lost 3 bases, and 6 bases stayed unmatched. This CDR3 has 16 amino acids. CDR1 is SGHVS and CDR2 is FQNEAQ in the germline V gene. In nucleotides, the CDR3 is TGTGCCAGCAGCTTAAAGTTGACAGGGGTCAATCAGCCCCAGCATTTT. Protein product: CASSLKLTGVNQPQHF.

V is TRBV6-1 and J is TRBJ2-7, with D unclear. Trimming stripped 1 base from V and 4 bases from J, with 17 bases between. Germline V gives CDR1 MNHNS, CDR2 SASEGT. The CDR3 consists of 16 residues. The CDR3 region is CASSEESGRITYEQYF. The DNA of the CDR3 is TGTGCCAGCAGTGAAGAATCCGGACGGATCACATACGAGCAGTACTTC.

The CDR3: CASSEIAGGTYNEQFF. DNA for the CDR3: TGTGCCAGCAGTGAGATTGCGGGAGGAACCTACAATGAGCAGTTCTTC. The V gene is TRBV2, the J gene TRBJ2-1; 8 nucleotides align to TRBD2. The CDR3 consists of 16 residues. V gave up 3 bases and J gave up 2 bases; unmatched junction bases: 6. Germline V lookup: CDR1 SNHLY, CDR2 FYNNEI.

In its sample, this clonotype was seen a few times. This sequence joins TRBV5-1 and TRBJ1-3, with unresolved D. CDR3 length: 15 residues. CDR1 and CDR2 (germline): SGHRS, YFSETQ. Trimming stripped 0 bases from V and 3 bases from J, with 10 bases between. For the CDR3, the DNA is TGCGCCAGCAGCTTGGACGGGGTTGTTGGAAACACCATATATTTT. Translating it yields CASSLDGVVGNTIYF.

This clonotype was picked up a small number of times. The chain employs TRBV6-2 or TRBV6-3 and TRBJ1-5; TRBD1 aligns across 8 bases. V gave up 5 bases and J gave up 6 bases; unmatched junction bases: 3. This CDR3 comprises 13 residues. Germline V gene lookup returns CDR1 MNHEY and CDR2 SVGEGT. In DNA, the CDR3 is TGTGCCAGCAGTCCGGACAGGGTTCAGCCCCAGCATTTT. Amino acid sequence: CASSPDRVQPQHF.

The CDR3 here is CASRVGQAEQYF. The CDR3, as DNA: TGTGCCAGCAGGGTCGGACAGGCGGAGCAGTATTTT. The J gene is TRBJ2-3, the V gene TRBV27, with TRBD1 identical over 7 bases. The CDR3 extends over 12 amino acids. The V and J ends lost 6 bases and 11 bases, in that order; junction bases with no gene match: 8. Germline V lookup: CDR1 MNHEY, CDR2 SMNVEV (reference sequence).

This clonotype was picked up many times. This chain links TRBV12-3 or TRBV12-4 with TRBJ2-1, with 8 bases matching TRBD2. There are 15 residues in the CDR3. V dropped 5 bases and J dropped 7; count of bases not matched to a gene: 10. CDR3 sequence: CASSRTSTGRNEQFF. The CDR3 coding sequence is TGTGCCAGCAGTCGGACTAGCACGGGTCGTAATGAGCAGTTCTTC.

This clonotype was seen ten or more times. The J gene is TRBJ2-5, the V gene TRBV7-2; D unresolved. The CDR3 extends over 13 amino acids. Germline V lookup: CDR1 SGHTA, CDR2 FQGNSA. V dropped 4 bases and J dropped 1 base, with 7 bases sitting between them. The CDR3 nucleotides read TGTGCCAGCAGCTACCGCGTCCAAGAGACCCAGTACTTC. It is translated as CASSYRVQETQYF.

This clonotype was seen more than once but under ten times. The chain links TRBV29-1 to TRBJ2-1, with D perhaps matching TRBD2 (6 bases). CDR3 length: 13 amino acids. Trimming took off 6 bases at V and 4 bases at J, with 13 bases between the two ends. CDR1 and CDR2 (germline): SQVTM, ANQGSEA. The CDR3 sequence is CSVVVGTYNEQFF. The CDR3 nucleotides are TGCAGCGTGGTAGTCGGGACTTACAATGAGCAGTTCTTC.